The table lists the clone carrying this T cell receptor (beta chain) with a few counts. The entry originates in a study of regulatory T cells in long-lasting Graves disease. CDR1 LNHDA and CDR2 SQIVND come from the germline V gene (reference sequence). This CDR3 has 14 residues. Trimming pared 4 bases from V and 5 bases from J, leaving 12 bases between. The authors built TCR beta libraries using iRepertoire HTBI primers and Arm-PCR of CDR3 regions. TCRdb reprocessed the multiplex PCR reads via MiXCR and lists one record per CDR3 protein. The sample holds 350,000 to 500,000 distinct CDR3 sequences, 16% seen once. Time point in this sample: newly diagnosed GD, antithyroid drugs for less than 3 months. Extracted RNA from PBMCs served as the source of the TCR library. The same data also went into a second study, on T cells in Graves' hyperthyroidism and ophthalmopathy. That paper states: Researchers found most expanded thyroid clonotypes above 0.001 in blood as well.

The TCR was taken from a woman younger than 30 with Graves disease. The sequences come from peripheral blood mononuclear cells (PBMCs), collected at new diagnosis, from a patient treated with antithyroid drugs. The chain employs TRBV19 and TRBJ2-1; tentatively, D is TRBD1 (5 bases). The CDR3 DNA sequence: TGTGCCAGTAGTACGAGCAGGGAAAACAATGAGCAGTTCTTC. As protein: CASSTSRENNEQFF.